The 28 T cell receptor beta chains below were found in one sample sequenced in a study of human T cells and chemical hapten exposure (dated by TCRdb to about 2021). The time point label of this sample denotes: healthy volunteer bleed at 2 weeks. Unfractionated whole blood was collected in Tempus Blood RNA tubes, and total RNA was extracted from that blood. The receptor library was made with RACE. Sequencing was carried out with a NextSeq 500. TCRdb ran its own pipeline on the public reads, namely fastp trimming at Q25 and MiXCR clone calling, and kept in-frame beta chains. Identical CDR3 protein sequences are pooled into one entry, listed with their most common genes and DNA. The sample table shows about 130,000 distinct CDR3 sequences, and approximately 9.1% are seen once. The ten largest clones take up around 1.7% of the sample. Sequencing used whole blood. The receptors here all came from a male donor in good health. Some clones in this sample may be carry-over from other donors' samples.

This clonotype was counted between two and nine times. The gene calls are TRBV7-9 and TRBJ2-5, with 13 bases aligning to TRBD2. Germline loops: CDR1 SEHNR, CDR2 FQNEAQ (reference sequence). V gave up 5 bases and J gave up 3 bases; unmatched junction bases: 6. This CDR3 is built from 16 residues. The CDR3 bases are TGTGCCAGCAGCGGGACTGGGACTAGCGGGAAAGAGACCCAGTACTTC. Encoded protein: CASSGTGTSGKETQYF.

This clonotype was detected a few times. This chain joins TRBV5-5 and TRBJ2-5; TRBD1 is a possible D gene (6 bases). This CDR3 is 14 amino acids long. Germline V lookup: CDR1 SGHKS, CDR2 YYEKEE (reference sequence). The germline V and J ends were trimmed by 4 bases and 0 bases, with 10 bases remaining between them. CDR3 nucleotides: TGTGCCAGCAGCCCCCGGACAGACCAAGAGACCCAGTACTTC. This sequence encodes CASSPRTDQETQYF.

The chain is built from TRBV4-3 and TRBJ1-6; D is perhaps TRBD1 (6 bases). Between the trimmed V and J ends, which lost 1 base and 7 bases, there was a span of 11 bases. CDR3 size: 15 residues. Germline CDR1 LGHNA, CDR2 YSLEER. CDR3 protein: CASSQGQGSNSPLHF. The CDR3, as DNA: TGCGCCAGCAGCCAAGGGCAGGGGTCCAATTCACCCCTCCACTTT.

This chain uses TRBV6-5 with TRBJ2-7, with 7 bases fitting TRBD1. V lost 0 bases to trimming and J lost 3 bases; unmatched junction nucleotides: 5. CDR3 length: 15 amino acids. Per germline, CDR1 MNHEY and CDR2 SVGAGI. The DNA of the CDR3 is TGTGCCAGCAGTTACTCCGGCAGGGGGTTCTACGAGCAGTACTTC. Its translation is CASSYSGRGFYEQYF.

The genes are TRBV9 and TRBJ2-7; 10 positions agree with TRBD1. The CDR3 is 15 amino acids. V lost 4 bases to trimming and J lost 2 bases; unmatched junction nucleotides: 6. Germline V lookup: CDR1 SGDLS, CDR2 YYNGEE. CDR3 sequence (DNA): TGTGCCAGCAGCACGGAGGGACAGGGGCCCTACGAGCAGTACTTC. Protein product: CASSTEGQGPYEQYF.

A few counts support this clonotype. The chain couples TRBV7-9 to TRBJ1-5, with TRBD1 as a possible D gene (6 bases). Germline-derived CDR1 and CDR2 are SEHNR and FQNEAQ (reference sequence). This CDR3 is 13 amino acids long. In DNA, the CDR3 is TGTGCTACTCCGGGACAAAGCAATCAGCCCCAGCATTTT. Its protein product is CATPGQSNQPQHF. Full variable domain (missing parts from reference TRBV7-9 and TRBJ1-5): DTGVSQNPRHKITKRGQNVTFRCDPISEHNRLYWYRQTLGQGPEFLTYFQNEAQLEKSRLLSDRFSAERPKGSFSTLEIQRTEQGDSAMYLCATPGQSNQPQHFGDGTRLSIL.

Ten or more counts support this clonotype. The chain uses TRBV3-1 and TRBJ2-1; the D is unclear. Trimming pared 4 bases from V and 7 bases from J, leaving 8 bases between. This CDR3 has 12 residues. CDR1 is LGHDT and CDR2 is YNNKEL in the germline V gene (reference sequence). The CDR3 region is CASSPVPNEQFF. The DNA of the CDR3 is TGTGCCAGCAGCCCGGTCCCGAATGAGCAGTTCTTC.

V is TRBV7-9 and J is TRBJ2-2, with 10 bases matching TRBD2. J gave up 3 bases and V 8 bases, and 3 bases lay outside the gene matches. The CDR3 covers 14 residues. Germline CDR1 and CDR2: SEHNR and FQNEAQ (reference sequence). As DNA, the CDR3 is TGTGCCAGCGCCGGACTAGCGGACACCGGGGAGCTGTTTTTT. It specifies CASAGLADTGELFF.

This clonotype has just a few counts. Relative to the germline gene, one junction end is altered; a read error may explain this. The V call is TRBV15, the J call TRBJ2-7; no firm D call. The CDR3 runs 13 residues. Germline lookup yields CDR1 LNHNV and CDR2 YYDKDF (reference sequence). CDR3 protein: CATSTRSSDEQYF. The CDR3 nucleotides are TGTGCCACCAGCACGAGGAGCTCCGACGAGCAGTACTTC.

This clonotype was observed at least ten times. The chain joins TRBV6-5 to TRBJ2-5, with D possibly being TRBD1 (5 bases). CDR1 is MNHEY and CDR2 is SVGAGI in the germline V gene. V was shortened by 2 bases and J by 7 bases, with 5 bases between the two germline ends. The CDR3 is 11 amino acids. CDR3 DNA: TGTGCCAGCAGTTACCAGGGGACCCAGTACTTC. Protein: CASSYQGTQYF.

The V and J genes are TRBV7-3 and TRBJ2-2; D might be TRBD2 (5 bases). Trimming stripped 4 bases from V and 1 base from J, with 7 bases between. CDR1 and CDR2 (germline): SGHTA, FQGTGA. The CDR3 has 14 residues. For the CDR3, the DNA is TGTGCCAGCAGCTCGGACTTGAACACCGGGGAGCTGTTTTTT. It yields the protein CASSSDLNTGELFF.

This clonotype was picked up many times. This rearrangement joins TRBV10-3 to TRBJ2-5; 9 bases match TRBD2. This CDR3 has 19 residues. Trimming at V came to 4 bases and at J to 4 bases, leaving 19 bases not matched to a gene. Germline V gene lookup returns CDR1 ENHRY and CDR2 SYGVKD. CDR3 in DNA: TGTGCCATCAGTGTGGCAGAAAGCGGGGGGCCGAACGGGCGAGAGACCCAGTACTTC. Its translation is CAISVAESGGPNGRETQYF.

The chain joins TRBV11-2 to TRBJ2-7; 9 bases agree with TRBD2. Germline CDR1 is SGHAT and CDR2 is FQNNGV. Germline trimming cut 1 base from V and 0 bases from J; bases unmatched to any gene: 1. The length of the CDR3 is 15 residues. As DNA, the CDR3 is TGTGCCAGCAGCTTAGGACTAGCGGACTCCTACGAGCAGTACTTC. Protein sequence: CASSLGLADSYEQYF.

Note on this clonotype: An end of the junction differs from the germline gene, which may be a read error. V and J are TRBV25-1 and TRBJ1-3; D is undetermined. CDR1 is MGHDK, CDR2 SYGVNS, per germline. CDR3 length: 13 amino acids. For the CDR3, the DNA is TGTGCCAGCAGTGGGGGATCTGGAAACGCCATATATTTT. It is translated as CASSGGSGNAIYF.

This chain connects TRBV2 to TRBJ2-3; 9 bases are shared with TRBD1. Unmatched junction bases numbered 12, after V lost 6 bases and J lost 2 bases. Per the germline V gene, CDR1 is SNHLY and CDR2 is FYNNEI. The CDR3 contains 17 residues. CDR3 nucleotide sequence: TGTGCCAGCAGGTCCGGGACAGGGAAGGTCCCCACAGATACGCAGTATTTT. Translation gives CASRSGTGKVPTDTQYF.

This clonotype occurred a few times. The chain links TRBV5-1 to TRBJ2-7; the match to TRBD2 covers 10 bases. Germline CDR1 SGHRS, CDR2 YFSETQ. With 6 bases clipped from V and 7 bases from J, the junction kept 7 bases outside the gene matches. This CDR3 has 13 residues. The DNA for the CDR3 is TGCGCCAGCACCCTAGCGGGAGAGGAGGAGCAGTACTTC. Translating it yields CASTLAGEEEQYF.

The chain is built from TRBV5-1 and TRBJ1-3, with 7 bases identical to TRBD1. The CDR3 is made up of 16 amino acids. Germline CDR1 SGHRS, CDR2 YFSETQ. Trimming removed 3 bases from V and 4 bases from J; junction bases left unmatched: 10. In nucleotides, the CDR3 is TGCGCCAGCAGCTCACCTTCAGGGGGTGGAGGAAACACCATATATTTT. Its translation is CASSSPSGGGGNTIYF. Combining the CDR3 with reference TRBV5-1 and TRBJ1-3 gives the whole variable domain KAGVTQTPRYLIKTRGQQVTLSCSPISGHRSVSWYQQTPGQGLQFLFEYFSETQRNKGNFPGRFSGRQFSNSRSEMNVSTLELGDSALYLCASSSPSGGGGNTIYFGEGSWLTVV.

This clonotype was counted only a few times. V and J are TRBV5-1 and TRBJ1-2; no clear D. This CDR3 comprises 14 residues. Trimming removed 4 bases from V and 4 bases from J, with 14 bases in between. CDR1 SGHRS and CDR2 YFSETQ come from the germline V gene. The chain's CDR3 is CASSLSASSYGYTF. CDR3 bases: TGCGCCAGCAGCCTGAGCGCATCTTCCTATGGCTACACCTTC. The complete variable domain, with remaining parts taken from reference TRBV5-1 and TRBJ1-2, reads KAGVTQTPRYLIKTRGQQVTLSCSPISGHRSVSWYQQTPGQGLQFLFEYFSETQRNKGNFPGRFSGRQFSNSRSEMNVSTLELGDSALYLCASSLSASSYGYTFGSGTRLTVV.

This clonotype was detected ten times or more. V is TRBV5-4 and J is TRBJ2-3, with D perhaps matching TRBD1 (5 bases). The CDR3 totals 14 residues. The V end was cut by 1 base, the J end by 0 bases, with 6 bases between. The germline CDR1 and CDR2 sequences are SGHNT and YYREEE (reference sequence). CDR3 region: CASSLQGSTDTQYF. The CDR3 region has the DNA TGTGCCAGCAGCTTGCAGGGAAGCACAGATACGCAGTATTTT.

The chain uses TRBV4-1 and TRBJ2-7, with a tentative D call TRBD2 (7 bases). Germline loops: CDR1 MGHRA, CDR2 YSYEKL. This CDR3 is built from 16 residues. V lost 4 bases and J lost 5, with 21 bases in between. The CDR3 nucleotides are TGCGCCAGCAGCCCAAGGGAGGCAGGGGAGGGACACGAGCAGTACTTC. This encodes CASSPREAGEGHEQYF.

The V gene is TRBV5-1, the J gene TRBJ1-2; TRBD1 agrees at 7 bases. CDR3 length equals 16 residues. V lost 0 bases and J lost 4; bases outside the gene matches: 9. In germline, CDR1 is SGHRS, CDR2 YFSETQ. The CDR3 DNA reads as TGCGCCAGCAGCTTGGGAGGGGGCCGTGGTATCTATGGCTACACCTTC. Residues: CASSLGGGRGIYGYTF.

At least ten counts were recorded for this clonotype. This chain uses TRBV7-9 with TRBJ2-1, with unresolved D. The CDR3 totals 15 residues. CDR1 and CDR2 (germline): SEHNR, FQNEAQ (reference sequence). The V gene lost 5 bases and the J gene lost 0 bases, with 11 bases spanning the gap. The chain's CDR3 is CASSPDRSSYNEQFF. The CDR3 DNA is TGTGCCAGCAGCCCGGACCGGAGCTCCTACAATGAGCAGTTCTTC.

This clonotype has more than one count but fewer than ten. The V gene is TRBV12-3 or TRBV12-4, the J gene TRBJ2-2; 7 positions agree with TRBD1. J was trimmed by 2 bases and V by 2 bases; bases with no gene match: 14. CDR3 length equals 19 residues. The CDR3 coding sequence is TGTGCCAGCAGTTTACGAGATCCCACAGGGGATTATAACACCGGGGAGCTGTTTTTT. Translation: CASSLRDPTGDYNTGELFF.

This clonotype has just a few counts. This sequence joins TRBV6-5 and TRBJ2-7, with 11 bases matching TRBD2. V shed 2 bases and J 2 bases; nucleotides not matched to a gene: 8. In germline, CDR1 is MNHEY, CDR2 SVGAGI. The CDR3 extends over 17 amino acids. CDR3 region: CASSYRFSGRVAYEQYF. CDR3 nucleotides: TGTGCCAGCAGTTACCGGTTTAGCGGGAGGGTGGCCTACGAGCAGTACTTC.

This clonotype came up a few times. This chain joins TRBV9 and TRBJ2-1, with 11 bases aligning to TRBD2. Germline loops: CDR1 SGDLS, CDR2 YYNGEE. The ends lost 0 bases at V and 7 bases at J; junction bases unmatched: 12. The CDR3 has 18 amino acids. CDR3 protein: CASSVGGIAGGPGNEQFF. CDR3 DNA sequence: TGTGCCAGCAGCGTAGGGGGTATAGCGGGAGGGCCGGGGAATGAGCAGTTCTTC.

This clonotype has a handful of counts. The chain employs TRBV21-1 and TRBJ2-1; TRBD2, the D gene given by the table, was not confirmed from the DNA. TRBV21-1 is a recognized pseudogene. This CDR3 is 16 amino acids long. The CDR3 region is CASSNSARREDNEQFF. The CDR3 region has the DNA TGTGCCAGCAGCAATTCGGCTCGGCGGGAGGACAATGAGCAGTTCTTC.

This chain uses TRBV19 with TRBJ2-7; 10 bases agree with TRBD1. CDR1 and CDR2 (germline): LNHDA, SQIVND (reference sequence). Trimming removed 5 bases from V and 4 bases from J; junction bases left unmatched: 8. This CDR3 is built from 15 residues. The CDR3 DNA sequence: TGTGCCAGTAGTGCCCCGGGACAGGGGAGATACGAGCAGTACTTC. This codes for CASSAPGQGRYEQYF.

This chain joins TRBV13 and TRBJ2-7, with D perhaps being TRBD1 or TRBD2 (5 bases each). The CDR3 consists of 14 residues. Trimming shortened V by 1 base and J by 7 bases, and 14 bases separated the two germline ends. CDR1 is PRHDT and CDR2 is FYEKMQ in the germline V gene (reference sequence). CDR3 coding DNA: TGTGCCAGCAGCTTAGATTCGGGACGGGAAGAGCAGTACTTC. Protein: CASSLDSGREEQYF.